Presented here are 21 T cell receptor beta chains from one specimen sequenced in a study of cytomegalovirus exposure and HLA in healthy donors. Data came from immunoSEQ multiplex PCR; TCRdb stores just in-frame clones and leaves some out. The top ten hold about 2.1% of the sample, which has 120,000 or so clones, approximately 90% seen once. The sequencing sample was made of PBMCs. The receptors stem from a woman under 30 in good health and CMV-seronegative.

Here the CDR3 DNA reads TGTGCCAGCAGCCCTCGGACAGGGGGATTCTACGAGCAGTACTTC. This codes for CASSPRTGGFYEQYF. V and J are TRBV7-6 and TRBJ2-7, with 10 nucleotides matching TRBD1. From germline, CDR1 is SGHVS and CDR2 FNYEAQ. This CDR3 is built from 15 residues. Trimming removed 5 bases from V and 3 bases from J; junction bases left unmatched: 7.

V gene TRBV6-5 combines with J gene TRBJ1-1, with D unresolved. From germline, CDR1 is MNHEY and CDR2 SVGAGI. V lost 2 bases to trimming and J lost 4 bases, with 8 bases between them. This CDR3 contains 13 residues. The CDR3 sequence is CASSYNEGTEAFF. CDR3 sequence (DNA): TGTGCCAGCAGTTACAACGAGGGCACTGAAGCTTTCTTT.

The rearrangement joins TRBV7-3 to TRBJ2-1; 9 nucleotides match TRBD2. The V gene end was trimmed by 5 bases and the J gene end by 5 bases; junction bases not matched to a gene: 4. Germline V CDR1 and CDR2: SGHTA, FQGTGA. The CDR3 has 14 residues. CDR3 amino acids: CASSISGGHNEQFF. The DNA of the CDR3 is TGTGCCAGCAGCATTAGCGGGGGCCACAATGAGCAGTTCTTC.

The V call is TRBV7-3, the J call TRBJ2-1; TRBD2 matches at 16 bases. Trimming removed 5 bases from V and 0 bases from J; junction bases left unmatched: 7. CDR1 and CDR2 from the germline V gene are SGHTA and FQGTGA. The CDR3 is made up of 19 amino acids. CDR3 nucleotide sequence: TGTGCCAGCAGCCAAATGGGACTAGCGGGAGGGCTCTCCTACAATGAGCAGTTCTTC. Its protein is CASSQMGLAGGLSYNEQFF.

This clone was recorded a few times. The CDR3 nucleotides read TGTGCCAGCAGCTTAACAGGGGGGGATTCACCCCTCCACTTT. This translates into CASSLTGGDSPLHF. The chain employs TRBV7-9 and TRBJ1-6; 8 bases match TRBD1. The trim removed 2 bases at V and 8 bases at J, leaving 2 bases unmatched. This CDR3 has 14 amino acids. CDR1 is SEHNR and CDR2 is FQNEAQ in the germline V gene (reference sequence).

The chain links TRBV5-1 to TRBJ2-1; TRBD1 is a possible D gene (6 bases). The CDR3 contains 15 residues. The V and J ends lost 0 bases and 5 bases respectively, with 12 bases between them. Germline CDR1 reads SGHRS; CDR2 reads YFSETQ. Here the CDR3 reads CASSLAETGNNEQFF. The CDR3 nucleotides read TGCGCCAGCAGCTTGGCCGAAACAGGGAACAATGAGCAGTTCTTC.

The J gene is TRBJ1-1, the V gene TRBV6-4; the match to TRBD1 covers 7 bases. The CDR3 loop spans 14 amino acids. V trimming: 2 bases; J trimming: 11 bases; junction bases outside the gene matches: 11. Germline values: CDR1 MRHNA, CDR2 SNTAGT. The CDR3 coding sequence is TGTGCCAGCAGTGACGATTGGGCCTCACAGGGGGCTTTCTTT. It codes for CASSDDWASQGAFF.

The rearrangement uses TRBV19 and TRBJ2-5, with 7 bases identical to TRBD2. The J segment lost 5 bases and the V segment lost 5 bases, leaving 5 bases of the junction unmatched. The CDR3 loop spans 13 amino acids. The V gene's germline CDR1 is LNHDA and CDR2 SQIVND (reference sequence). The CDR3 nucleotides read TGTGCCAGTAGTTCGAGCGGGGTGGAGACCCAGTACTTC. Its translation is CASSSSGVETQYF.

The gene calls are TRBV7-9 and TRBJ2-7; TRBD1 might be the D (5 bases). The CDR3 is 12 residues long. Germline CDR1 is SEHNR and CDR2 is FQNEAQ (reference sequence). V lost 5 bases, J lost 4 bases, and 9 bases lay in between. The CDR3 DNA follows: TGTGCCAGCAGCCCCCCAGGGTACGAGCAGTACTTC. Amino acid sequence: CASSPPGYEQYF.

The chain combines TRBV11-2 with TRBJ2-7; 10 positions match TRBD1. CDR3 length: 15 amino acids. J gave up 6 bases and V 1 base, and 6 bases lay outside the gene matches. CDR1 is SGHAT, CDR2 FQNNGV, per germline. CDR3 sequence reads: CASSLGAGTGVEQYF. In nucleotides, the CDR3 is TGTGCCAGCAGCTTAGGGGCCGGGACAGGGGTCGAGCAGTACTTC.

The rearrangement uses TRBV28 and TRBJ2-1, with 9 nucleotides matching TRBD2. The germline V gene encodes CDR1 MDHEN and CDR2 SYDVKM. J was trimmed by 4 bases and V by 6 bases; bases with no gene match: 7. The CDR3 extends over 15 amino acids. The CDR3 nucleotides read TGTGCCAGCAGCCCCAGCGGGAGGACGTACAATGAGCAGTTCTTC. As protein: CASSPSGRTYNEQFF.

The chain carries TRBV9 and TRBJ1-1, with a tentative D call TRBD1 (6 bases). The V gene lost 3 bases and the J gene lost 4 bases, with 16 bases spanning the gap. CDR3 size: 15 residues. The germline V gene has CDR1 SGDLS and CDR2 YYNGEE. The CDR3 nucleotides are TGTGCCAGCAGCGAGGTGAGACAGGTCGGCACTGAAGCTTTCTTT. As protein: CASSEVRQVGTEAFF. The full variable domain, in which reference TRBV9 and TRBJ1-1 provide the parts outside the CDR3, is DSGVTQTPKHLITATGQRVTLRCSPRSGDLSVYWYQQSLDQGLQFLIQYYNGEERAKGNILERFSAQQFPDLHSELNLSSLELGDSALYFCASSEVRQVGTEAFFGQGTRLTVV.

The rearrangement joins TRBV19 to TRBJ2-2, with 10 bases aligning to TRBD1. This CDR3 contains 14 residues. Per germline, CDR1 LNHDA and CDR2 SQIVND (reference sequence). With 6 bases clipped from V and 6 bases from J, the junction kept 4 bases outside the gene matches. CDR3 coding DNA: TGTGCCAGTAGGGACAGGGGGAGGGCCGGGGAGCTGTTTTTT. This gives the protein CASRDRGRAGELFF.

The chain combines TRBV5-4 with TRBJ1-1; TRBD1 matches at 9 bases. Unmatched junction bases numbered 9, after V lost 5 bases and J lost 1 base. This CDR3 region has 16 residues. Germline V lookup: CDR1 SGHNT, CDR2 YYREEE (reference sequence). This CDR3 reads CASRTGGTTPNTEAFF. The CDR3 coding sequence is TGTGCCAGCAGGACAGGGGGTACTACTCCGAACACTGAAGCTTTCTTT.

The chain recombines TRBV5-4 with TRBJ1-6, with D possibly being TRBD1 (6 bases). CDR1 and CDR2 (germline): SGHNT, YYREEE (reference sequence). This CDR3 region has 18 residues. Trimming removed 4 bases at V and 0 bases at J, with 17 bases between. The CDR3 region is CASSPARDTRSYNSPLHF. The CDR3 DNA reads TGTGCCAGCAGCCCCGCCCGGGACACTCGCTCCTATAATTCACCCCTCCACTTT.

This chain uses TRBV30 with TRBJ2-7; 12 bases are a match to TRBD2. The V segment lost 5 bases and the J segment 6 bases; nucleotides outside the gene matches: 11. The CDR3 extends over 15 amino acids. Germline CDR1 reads GTSNPN; CDR2 reads SVGIG (reference sequence). For the CDR3, the DNA is TGTGCCTGGGGTCTAGGACTAGCGGGGTCCGGCGAGCAGTACTTC. Protein: CAWGLGLAGSGEQYF.

The chain recombines TRBV27 with TRBJ2-7, with D perhaps TRBD2 (6 bases). This CDR3 is built from 14 residues. Germline V gene lookup returns CDR1 MNHEY and CDR2 SMNVEV (reference sequence). Trimming pared 5 bases from V and 0 bases from J, leaving 11 bases between. This CDR3 reads CASSREYSSYEQYF. The CDR3 region has the DNA TGTGCCAGCAGTCGGGAGTACAGCTCCTACGAGCAGTACTTC.

A word on this clone: A read error may account for a junction end that differs from germline. CDR3 sequence: CASSSGPSGRGSGANALTF. The CDR3 DNA reads as TGTGCCAGCAGTTCAGGTCCTAGCGGGAGGGGGTCTGGGGCCAACGCCCTGACTTTC. The V call is TRBV5-5, the J call TRBJ2-6; the match to TRBD2 covers 12 bases. The CDR3 totals 19 residues. From germline, CDR1 is SGHKS and CDR2 YYEKEE (reference sequence).

The chain's CDR3 is CASSYSGLVTGELFF. The CDR3 bases are TGTGCCAGCAGTTACTCCGGACTGGTAACCGGGGAGCTGTTTTTT. The chain couples TRBV6-5 to TRBJ2-2; the D gene is possibly TRBD2 (5 bases). The length of the CDR3 is 15 residues. Trimming removed 0 bases at V and 5 bases at J, with 10 bases between. Germline CDR1 MNHEY, CDR2 SVGAGI.

The chain recombines TRBV18 with TRBJ2-7; D perhaps matches TRBD2 (5 bases). This CDR3 is built from 14 residues. Germline CDR1 KGHSH, CDR2 LQKENI. Trimming took 2 bases from V and 2 from J, leaving 10 bases between them. The CDR3 region is CASSPSGGPYEQYF. The CDR3 DNA sequence: TGTGCCAGCTCACCAAGCGGCGGTCCCTACGAGCAGTACTTC.

The CDR3 DNA follows: TGTGCCACCAGCAGAGCCCGGACAGACAAAGCTTTCTTT. Amino acids: CATSRARTDKAFF. The chain recombines TRBV15 with TRBJ1-1; the D gene is possibly TRBD1 (6 bases). Between the trimmed V and J ends, which lost 1 base and 9 bases, there was a span of 12 bases. This CDR3 contains 13 residues. Germline V gene sequence: CDR1 LNHNV, CDR2 YYDKDF (reference sequence).